These T cell receptor beta chains were read from a single sample in a study of T cell changes during pregnancy in multiple sclerosis. Using immunoSEQ multiplex PCR, the repertoire was profiled, and TCRdb retains in-frame clones only, with some absent. The repertoire consists of approximately 63,000 clones, with around 92% occurring once and the leading ten covering approximately 2%. The sequences come from peripheral blood, collected in the third trimester of pregnancy. The receptor set was obtained from a female donor in good health, enrolled as a control in a pregnancy study. The CDR3 runs from the conserved cysteine through the conserved F or W. D genes are given only for firm matches. Clone size is stated in some rows and not others, as once, few, many or a class when expanded.

D gene,V gene,clone size,J gene,CDR3 protein,CDR3 DNA
.,TRBV5-1,.,TRBJ2-5,CASSPTDSQETQYF,TGCGCCAGCAGCCCCACAGATAGTCAAGAGACCCAGTACTTC
.,TRBV20-1,.,TRBJ2-7,CSARDLYEQYF,TGCAGTGCCCGGGACTTGTACGAGCAGTACTTC
TRBD2,TRBV10-2,.,TRBJ2-3,CATRTSGSDTQYF,TGCGCCACGAGGACTAGCGGGAGCGATACGCAGTATTTT
TRBD2,TRBV4-1,.,TRBJ2-1,CASSPLGLAREQFF,TGCGCCAGCAGCCCTTTAGGACTAGCCCGTGAGCAGTTCTTC
.,TRBV5-1,.,TRBJ2-6,CASSPGGGGSSGANVLTF,TGCGCCAGCAGCCCCGGTGGCGGAGGGAGCTCTGGGGCCAACGTCCTGACTTTC
TRBD2,TRBV5-1,.,TRBJ2-1,CASSLQPEAGGQDEQFF,TGCGCCAGCAGCCTCCAACCCGAAGCGGGAGGTCAGGATGAGCAGTTCTTC
.,TRBV9,.,TRBJ2-4,CASSVAEGVGRDIQYF,TGTGCCAGCAGCGTAGCTGAGGGGGTTGGTCGGGACATTCAGTACTTC
.,TRBV18,.,TRBJ1-1,CASSTITGEAFF,TGTGCCAGCTCAACGATAACAGGTGAAGCTTTCTTT
TRBD1,TRBV28,.,TRBJ2-7,CASTPTGGNEQYF,TGTGCCAGCACCCCGACAGGGGGGAACGAGCAGTACTTC
.,TRBV11-1,.,TRBJ2-5,CASSKGQEETQYF,TGTGCCAGCAGCAAGGGACAAGAAGAGACCCAGTACTTC
TRBD2,TRBV4-1,.,TRBJ2-3,CASSHLPRGLNTDTQYF,TGCGCCAGCAGCCACCTACCTCGGGGACTAAACACAGATACGCAGTATTTT
.,TRBV19,.,TRBJ1-6,CASSGQPNSPLHF,TGTGCCAGTAGTGGGCAGCCTAATTCACCCCTCCACTTT
.,TRBV5-4,.,TRBJ2-7,CASTSRAGSYEQYF,TGTGCCAGCACCAGCAGGGCCGGGTCCTACGAGCAGTACTTC
.,TRBV29-1,.,TRBJ2-2,CSVDRRNTGELFF,TGCAGCGTCGACAGGAGGAACACCGGGGAGCTGTTTTTT
TRBD1,TRBV18,.,TRBJ2-3,CASSLRDSHTDTQYF,TGTGCCAGCTCACTTCGGGACAGCCACACAGATACGCAGTATTTT
.,TRBV19,.,TRBJ2-5,CASSIPRETQYF,TGTGCCAGTAGTATCCCTCGGGAGACCCAGTACTTC
TRBD1,TRBV4-1,.,TRBJ2-1,CASSRPGQGPYNEQFF,TGCGCCAGCAGCCGCCCCGGACAGGGGCCTTACAATGAGCAGTTCTTC
.,TRBV6-1,.,TRBJ2-6,CASSERGVAGANVLTF,TGTGCCAGCAGTGAACGGGGAGTTGCTGGGGCCAACGTCCTGACTTTC
TRBD2,TRBV19,.,TRBJ2-1,CASSIGGTSGLGNEQFF,TGTGCCAGTAGTATAGGGGGGACTAGCGGACTAGGTAATGAGCAGTTCTTC
.,TRBV7-9,.,TRBJ1-1,CASSSNGQLTEAFF,TGTGCCAGCAGCTCCAATGGACAGTTGACTGAAGCTTTCTTT
.,TRBV5-1,.,TRBJ1-1,CASSTWRGGNLNTEAFF,TGCGCCAGCAGCACGTGGCGGGGAGGCAACCTGAACACTGAAGCTTTCTTT
.,TRBV19,.,TRBJ1-5,CASSRGDSQPQHF,TGTGCCAGTAGTAGAGGGGACTCTCAGCCCCAGCATTTT
TRBD1,TRBV6-4,once,TRBJ2-3,CASSESDRDGTDTQYF,TGTGCCAGCAGTGAATCGGACAGGGATGGCACAGATACGCAGTATTTT
TRBD1,TRBV12-5,.,TRBJ1-6,CASATGQGASPLHF,TGTGCTAGTGCCACGGGACAGGGGGCTTCACCCCTCCACTTT
TRBD2,TRBV5-1,.,TRBJ2-3,CASSLEGGIAGGRDTQYF,TGCGCCAGCAGCTTGGAAGGAGGGATAGCGGGGGGACGAGATACGCAGTATTTT
TRBD1,TRBV29-1,.,TRBJ2-7,CSVVVTGAYEQYF,TGCAGCGTTGTTGTGACAGGGGCCTACGAGCAGTACTTC
TRBD2,TRBV10-2,.,TRBJ2-1,CASSRGTRSPRSYNEQFF,TGCGCCAGCAGTAGGGGGACTAGATCGCCCCGCTCCTACAATGAGCAGTTCTTC
TRBD1,TRBV5-1,.,TRBJ2-1,CASSLSPGGYNEQFF,TGCGCCAGCAGCTTGTCGCCAGGGGGCTACAATGAGCAGTTCTTC
TRBD1,TRBV11-1,.,TRBJ1-1,CASSLDRDRDEAFF,TGTGCCAGCAGCTTAGACCGGGACAGGGATGAAGCTTTCTTT
.,TRBV2,.,TRBJ2-7,CASSGTQYEQYF,TGTGCCAGCAGTGGGACTCAGTACGAGCAGTACTTC
.,TRBV4-1,.,TRBJ2-7,CASSPDSGAYEQYF,TGCGCCAGCAGCCCCGATTCCGGGGCCTACGAGCAGTACTTC
TRBD1,TRBV9,.,TRBJ1-4,CASSVVGQGHEKLFF,TGTGCCAGCAGCGTAGTGGGACAGGGACATGAAAAACTGTTTTTT
TRBD1,TRBV18,.,TRBJ2-7,CASSAGTGDYEQYF,TGTGCCAGCTCAGCCGGGACAGGGGACTACGAGCAGTACTTC
.,TRBV5-1,few,TRBJ1-1,CASSLGGTPEAFF,TGCGCCAGCAGCTTGGGAGGGACTCCAGAGGCTTTCTTT
TRBD1,TRBV7-2,.,TRBJ1-4,CASSRTTGRQGSEKLFF,TGTGCCAGCAGCCGAACTACCGGGCGACAGGGAAGTGAAAAACTGTTTTTT
.,TRBV5-1,.,TRBJ2-6,CASTTASSGANVLTF,TGCGCCAGCACCACCGCGAGCTCTGGGGCCAACGTCCTGACTTTC
.,TRBV4-2,.,TRBJ2-1,CASSRVLAPYAADNEQFF,TGTGCCAGCAGCCGAGTCTTAGCGCCGTACGCGGCCGACAATGAGCAGTTCTTC
TRBD1,TRBV6-1,.,TRBJ2-1,CASRSYPTGGVEQFF,TGTGCCAGCAGGAGCTATCCGACAGGGGGAGTTGAGCAGTTCTTC
TRBD1,TRBV10-1,.,TRBJ1-1,CASSPRDRGLRGAFF,TGCGCCAGCAGTCCCCGGGACAGGGGGCTTAGAGGGGCTTTCTTT
.,TRBV12-5,.,TRBJ2-1,CASGLVSGGTQWGYEQFF,TGTGCTAGTGGTTTGGTAAGCGGAGGGACCCAATGGGGCTATGAGCAGTTCTTC
.,TRBV4-2,.,TRBJ2-7,CASSGAVYEQYF,TGTGCCAGTAGCGGAGCCGTCTACGAGCAGTACTTC
TRBD2,TRBV28,.,TRBJ2-7,CASSFGLAGEQYF,TGTGCCAGCAGTTTCGGACTAGCGGGGGAGCAGTACTTC
.,TRBV30,once,TRBJ2-1,CAWSGGDGGTYNEQFF,TGTGCCTGGAGCGGAGGGGACGGGGGAACCTACAATGAGCAGTTCTTC
.,TRBV10-3,.,TRBJ1-5,CAISDEAAYQPQHF,TGTGCCATCAGTGACGAGGCAGCCTATCAGCCCCAGCATTTT
.,TRBV19,.,TRBJ2-4,CACGGAAKNIQYF,TGTGCCTGCGGCGGGGCAGCCAAAAACATTCAGTACTTC
TRBD1,TRBV7-6,.,TRBJ2-7,CASSPGQGEEQYF,TGTGCCAGCAGCCCCGGACAGGGGGAAGAGCAGTACTTC
TRBD1,TRBV29-1,.,TRBJ2-5,CSVGGTGGGETQYF,TGCAGCGTTGGCGGGACAGGGGGAGGAGAGACCCAGTACTTC
.,TRBV5-1,.,TRBJ1-2,CASSPIGDSIGAYTF,TGCGCCAGCAGCCCCATCGGGGACTCGATCGGGGCCTACACCTTC
TRBD1,TRBV5-1,.,TRBJ1-2,CASSPGTGAINYGYTF,TGCGCCAGCAGCCCCGGGACAGGGGCCATTAACTATGGCTACACCTTC
TRBD2,TRBV5-6,once,TRBJ2-7,CASSLGAGEGEQYF,TGTGCCAGCAGCTTGGGTGCGGGAGAGGGCGAGCAGTACTTC
TRBD1,TRBV19,.,TRBJ1-1,CASSGGLNTEAFF,TGTGCCAGCTCAGGGGGGCTGAACACTGAAGCTTTCTTT
.,TRBV14,.,TRBJ2-7,CASSQGVGGYEQYF,TGTGCCAGCAGCCAAGGAGTCGGGGGATACGAGCAGTACTTC
.,TRBV28,once,TRBJ1-5,CASSPPDQPQHF,TGTGCCAGCAGCCCCCCCGATCAGCCCCAGCATTTT
TRBD2,TRBV19,.,TRBJ2-5,CASKAPGLGKETQYF,TGTGCCAGTAAGGCACCGGGACTAGGGAAAGAGACCCAGTACTTC
TRBD2,TRBV7-2,.,TRBJ2-1,CASSLTSGGAVEQFF,TGTGCCAGCAGCTTAACTAGCGGGGGGGCCGTTGAGCAGTTCTTC
TRBD2,TRBV29-1,.,TRBJ2-5,CSVVRTSGVVQYF,TGCAGCGTTGTGAGGACTAGCGGGGTAGTCCAGTACTTC
TRBD1,TRBV29-1,.,TRBJ2-7,CSVEWDSTSSYEQYF,TGCAGCGTTGAATGGGACAGTACGAGCTCCTACGAGCAGTACTTC
TRBD1,TRBV11-3,few,TRBJ1-1,CASSLGQGLKVGTEAFF,TGTGCCAGCAGCCTCGGACAGGGATTAAAGGTCGGCACTGAAGCTTTCTTT